Below, 15 T cell receptor beta chains from the same sample are listed, as sequenced in a study of blood T cell repertoires in COVID-19. Measured with immunoSEQ multiplex PCR; TCRdb has only the in-frame clones, and not every one. The data contain 50,000 to 70,000 clones, approximately 89% of them singletons. Sequencing input: peripheral blood. Source of these receptors: a man in his 60s with active or convalescent COVID-19.

J is TRBJ2-7 and V is TRBV18; D gene unclear. Germline V lookup: CDR1 KGHSH, CDR2 LQKENI. The CDR3 covers 14 residues. The ends were cut back, 2 bases at V and 4 bases at J, with 12 bases in the middle. CDR3 residues: CASSPNARLYEQYF. The CDR3 DNA reads as TGTGCCAGCTCACCAAATGCCAGATTATACGAGCAGTACTTC. The entire variable domain, with the rest obtained from reference TRBV18 and TRBJ2-7, is as follows: NAGVMQNPRHLVRRRGQEARLRCSPMKGHSHVYWYRQLPEEGLKFMVYLQKENIIDESGMPKERFSAEFPKEGPSILRIQQVVRGDSAAYFCASSPNARLYEQYFGPGTRLTVT.

This clone was seen only once. The chain uses TRBV6-5 and TRBJ2-2; no firm D call. This CDR3 region has 12 residues. V was cut by 6 bases and J by 4 bases, with 6 bases left in between. Germline-derived CDR1 and CDR2 are MNHEY and SVGAGI. CDR3 DNA sequence: TGTGCCAGCAGCCAGTTCACCGGGGAGCTGTTTTTT. Translating gives CASSQFTGELFF.

The chain couples TRBV5-1 to TRBJ2-2; 12 nucleotides line up with TRBD1. With V trimmed by 4 bases and J by 4 bases, 5 bases remained unmatched. CDR3 length equals 16 residues. Germline CDR1 reads SGHRS; CDR2 reads YFSETQ. CDR3 sequence: CASSPGQGAPTGELFF. CDR3 nucleotide sequence: TGCGCCAGCAGCCCGGGACAGGGGGCCCCCACCGGGGAGCTGTTTTTT.

The chain has TRBV5-1 and TRBJ1-1; 8 nucleotides match TRBD1. Trimming at V came to 4 bases and at J to 8 bases, leaving 10 bases not matched to a gene. From germline, CDR1 is SGHRS and CDR2 YFSETQ. The CDR3 is 14 amino acids. Here the CDR3 reads CASSLTGGGLEAFF. The CDR3 DNA sequence: TGCGCCAGCAGCCTAACAGGGGGAGGATTGGAAGCTTTCTTT.

This chain links TRBV6-6 with TRBJ1-5; no definite D call. CDR3 length: 12 amino acids. Germline CDR1 and CDR2: MNHNY and SVGAGI (reference sequence). Trimming removed 0 bases from V and 7 bases from J, with 4 bases in between. The chain's CDR3 is CASSYSSQPQHF. CDR3 DNA sequence: TGTGCCAGCAGTTACTCAAGCCAGCCCCAGCATTTT.

The chain employs TRBV6-4 and TRBJ1-5; TRBD1 matches 9 bases. V lost 0 bases, J lost 0 bases, and 21 bases stayed unmatched. Germline CDR1 is MRHNA and CDR2 is SNTAGT. The length of the CDR3 is 23 residues. CDR3 protein: CASSDSSLRRQGQGPYSNQPQHF. In DNA form, the CDR3 reads TGTGCCAGCAGTGACTCGTCCCTTCGACGGCAGGGACAGGGACCATATAGCAATCAGCCCCAGCATTTT.

The V gene is TRBV6-5, the J gene TRBJ1-2, with D hard to call. Trimming shortened V by 8 bases and J by 4 bases, and 11 bases separated the two germline ends. The CDR3 runs 12 residues. The V gene's germline CDR1 is MNHEY and CDR2 SVGAGI. The CDR3 protein is CASGLSGYGYTF. The CDR3 DNA reads as TGTGCCAGCGGATTGTCGGGCTATGGCTACACCTTC.

The chain recombines TRBV5-1 with TRBJ2-1, with 9 bases that match TRBD2. The CDR3 sequence is 16 residues long. CDR1 SGHRS and CDR2 YFSETQ come from the germline V gene. Trimming cost V 0 bases and J 1 base; bases outside gene matches: 2. CDR3 residues: CASSLETSGSYNEQFF. In DNA, the CDR3 is TGCGCCAGCAGCTTGGAGACTAGCGGTTCCTACAATGAGCAGTTCTTC.

V usage is TRBV14 and J usage is TRBJ1-3; TRBD1 might be the D (5 bases). From germline, CDR1 is SGHDN and CDR2 FVKESK. V was trimmed by 3 bases and J by 0 bases, leaving 12 bases between them. The CDR3 has 16 residues. The CDR3 sequence: CASSHLDSHSGNTIYF. CDR3 nucleotide sequence: TGTGCCAGCAGCCATTTAGACAGTCACTCTGGAAACACCATATATTTT.

This clone was seen once. An end of the junction differs from the germline gene, which may be a read error. The gene calls are TRBV18 and TRBJ1-1; D is uncertain. Germline values: CDR1 KGHSH, CDR2 LQKENI. The CDR3 totals 14 residues. CDR3 sequence reads: CASSPRGLKTEAFF. DNA for the CDR3: TGTGCCAGCTCACCACGTGGGCTGAAGACTGAAGCTTTCTTT.

V usage is TRBV30 and J usage is TRBJ1-6, with a tentative D call TRBD1 (5 bases). The CDR3 runs 14 residues. Trimming shortened V by 0 bases and J by 8 bases, and 11 bases separated the two germline ends. Germline V gene sequence: CDR1 GTSNPN, CDR2 SVGIG (reference sequence). CDR3 protein: CAWSVRGGDSPLHF. CDR3 sequence (DNA): TGTGCCTGGAGTGTACGGGGCGGGGATTCACCCCTCCACTTT. The variable domain in full, with the rest retrieved from reference TRBV30 and TRBJ1-6, is SQTIHQWPATLVQPVGSPLSLECTVEGTSNPNLYWYRQAAGRGLQLLFYSVGIGQISSEVPQNLSASRPQDRQFILSSKKLLLSDSGFYLCAWSVRGGDSPLHFGNGTRLTVT.

V is TRBV5-6 and J is TRBJ1-2, with 9 bases fitting TRBD1. V was pared by 0 bases and J by 5 bases, with 8 bases of the junction left unmatched. The CDR3 length is 16 residues. Germline values: CDR1 SGHDT, CDR2 YYEEEE. CDR3 region: CASSLVGQGQEYGYTF. The CDR3 DNA follows: TGTGCCAGCAGCTTGGTCGGACAGGGGCAGGAATATGGCTACACCTTC.

This rearrangement joins TRBV19 to TRBJ2-6; perhaps TRBD1 as D (5 bases). The V gene lost 3 bases and the J gene lost 2 bases, with 14 bases spanning the gap. In germline, CDR1 is LNHDA, CDR2 SQIVND (reference sequence). CDR3 size: 17 residues. The CDR3 region is CASSIPAGPPGANVLTF. For the CDR3, the DNA is TGTGCCAGTAGTATCCCAGCAGGGCCTCCTGGGGCCAACGTCCTGACTTTC.

Comments on this clone: Other DNA sequences within the sample encode an identical CDR3. The chain uses TRBV7-3 and TRBJ2-3, with a possible D match to TRBD1 (6 bases). Trimming removed 1 base at V and 6 bases at J, with 11 bases between. The CDR3 sequence is 14 residues long. Germline V gives CDR1 SGHTA, CDR2 FQGTGA. The CDR3 bases are TGTGCCAGCAGCTTAAGGAGTAGGGGGGATACGCAGTATTTT. Translated, it gives CASSLRSRGDTQYF.

The genes are TRBV6-5 and TRBJ1-1; 7 bases are shared with TRBD1. CDR3 length: 12 residues. In germline, CDR1 is MNHEY, CDR2 SVGAGI. V lost 8 bases and J lost 8; bases outside the gene matches: 8. DNA of the CDR3: TGTGCCAGCGGCGAGACAGGGATAGAAGCTTTCTTT. Its translation: CASGETGIEAFF.